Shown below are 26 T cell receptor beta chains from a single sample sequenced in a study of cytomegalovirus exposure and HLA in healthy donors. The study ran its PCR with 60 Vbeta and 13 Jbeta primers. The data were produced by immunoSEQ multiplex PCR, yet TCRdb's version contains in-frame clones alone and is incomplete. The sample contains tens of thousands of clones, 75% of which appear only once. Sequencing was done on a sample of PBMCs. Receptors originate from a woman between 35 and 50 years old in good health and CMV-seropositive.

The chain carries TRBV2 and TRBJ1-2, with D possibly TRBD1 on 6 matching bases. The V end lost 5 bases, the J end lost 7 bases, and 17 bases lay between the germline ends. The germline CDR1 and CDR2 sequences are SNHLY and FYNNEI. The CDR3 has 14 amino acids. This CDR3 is CASSPWTAQGGYTF. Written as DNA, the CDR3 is TGTGCCAGCAGTCCGTGGACAGCCCAAGGTGGCTACACCTTC.

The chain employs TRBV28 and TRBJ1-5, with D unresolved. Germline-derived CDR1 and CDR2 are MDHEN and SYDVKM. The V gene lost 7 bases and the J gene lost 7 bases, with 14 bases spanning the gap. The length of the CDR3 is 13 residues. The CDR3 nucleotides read TGTGCCAGCACCTCGGCTGGGCGACAGCCCCAGCATTTT. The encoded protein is CASTSAGRQPQHF.

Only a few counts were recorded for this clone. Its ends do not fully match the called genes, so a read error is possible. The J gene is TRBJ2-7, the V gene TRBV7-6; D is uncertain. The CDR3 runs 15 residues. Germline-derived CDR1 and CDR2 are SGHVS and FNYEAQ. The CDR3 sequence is CPSSLEESSTYEQYF. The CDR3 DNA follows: TGTCCCAGCAGCTTAGAGGAGTCCTCTACCTACGAGCAGTACTTC.

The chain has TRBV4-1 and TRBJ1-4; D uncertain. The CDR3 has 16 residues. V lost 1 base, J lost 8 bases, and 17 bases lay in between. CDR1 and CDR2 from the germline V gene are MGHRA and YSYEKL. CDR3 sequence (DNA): TGCGCCAGCAGCCAAGTGGGAGTAGGGCGGAAGGAAAAACTGTTTTTT. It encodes CASSQVGVGRKEKLFF.

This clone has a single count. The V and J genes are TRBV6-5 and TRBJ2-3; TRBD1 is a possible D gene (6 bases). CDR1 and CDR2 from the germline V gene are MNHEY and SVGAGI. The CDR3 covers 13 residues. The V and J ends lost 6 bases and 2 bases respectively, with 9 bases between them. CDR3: CASRGGNTDTQYF. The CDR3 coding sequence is TGTGCCAGCAGAGGGGGAAACACAGATACGCAGTATTTT.

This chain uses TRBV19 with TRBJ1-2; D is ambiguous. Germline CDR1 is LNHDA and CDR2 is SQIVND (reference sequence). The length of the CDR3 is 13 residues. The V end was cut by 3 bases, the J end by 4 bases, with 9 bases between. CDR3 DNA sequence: TGTGCCAGTAGTATCCAAGAGGGCTATGGCTACACCTTC. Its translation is CASSIQEGYGYTF.

This chain's CDR3 is CASSLAWDSEAFF. The CDR3 DNA reads as TGTGCCAGCAGCTTGGCGTGGGACAGTGAAGCTTTCTTT. The rearrangement joins TRBV5-4 to TRBJ1-1; 7 bases are shared with TRBD1. The CDR3 runs 13 residues. Unmatched junction bases numbered 3, after V lost 0 bases and J lost 7 bases. From germline, CDR1 is SGHNT and CDR2 YYREEE (reference sequence).

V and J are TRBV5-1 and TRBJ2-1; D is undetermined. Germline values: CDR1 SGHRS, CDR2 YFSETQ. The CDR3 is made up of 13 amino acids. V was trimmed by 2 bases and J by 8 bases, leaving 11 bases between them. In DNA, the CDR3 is TGCGCCAGCAGCTTTTCCCCTGCGGATGAGCAGTTCTTC. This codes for CASSFSPADEQFF.

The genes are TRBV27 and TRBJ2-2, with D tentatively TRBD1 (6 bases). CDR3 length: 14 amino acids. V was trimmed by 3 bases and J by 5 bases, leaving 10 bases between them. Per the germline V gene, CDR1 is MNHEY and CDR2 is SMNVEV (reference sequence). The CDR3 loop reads CASSFGQLTGELFF. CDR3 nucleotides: TGTGCCAGCAGTTTCGGACAGTTAACCGGGGAGCTGTTTTTT.

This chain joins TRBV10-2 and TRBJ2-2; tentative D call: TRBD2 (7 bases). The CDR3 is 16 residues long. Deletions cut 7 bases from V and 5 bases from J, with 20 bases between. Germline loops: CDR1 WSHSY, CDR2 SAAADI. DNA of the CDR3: TGCGCCAGCACCAGGGGAGGGGACACTAGGACCGGGGAGCTGTTTTTT. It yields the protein CASTRGGDTRTGELFF.

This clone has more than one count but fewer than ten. CDR3 sequence: CASSEGTGDSDTQYF. In DNA, the CDR3 is TGTGCCAGCAGTGAAGGTACAGGGGATTCCGATACGCAGTATTTT. The chain uses TRBV6-1 and TRBJ2-3; 7 positions agree with TRBD1. The CDR3 is 15 amino acids. V lost 1 base, J lost 6 bases, and 7 bases stayed unmatched. Germline-derived CDR1 and CDR2 are MNHNS and SASEGT.

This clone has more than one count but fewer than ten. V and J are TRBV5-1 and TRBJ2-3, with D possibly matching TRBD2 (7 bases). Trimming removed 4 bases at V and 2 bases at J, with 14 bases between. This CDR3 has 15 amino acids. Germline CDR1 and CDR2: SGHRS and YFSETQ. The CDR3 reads CASSPGGPDTDTQYF. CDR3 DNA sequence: TGCGCCAGCAGCCCCGGGGGGCCTGACACAGATACGCAGTATTTT.

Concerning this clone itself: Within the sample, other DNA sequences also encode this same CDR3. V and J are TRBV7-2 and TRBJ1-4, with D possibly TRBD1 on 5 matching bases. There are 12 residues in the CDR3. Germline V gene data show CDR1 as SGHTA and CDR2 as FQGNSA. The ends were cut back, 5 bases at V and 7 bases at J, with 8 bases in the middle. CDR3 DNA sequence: TGTGCCAGCAGCCCGCAGGGTGAAAAACTGTTTTTT. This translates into CASSPQGEKLFF.

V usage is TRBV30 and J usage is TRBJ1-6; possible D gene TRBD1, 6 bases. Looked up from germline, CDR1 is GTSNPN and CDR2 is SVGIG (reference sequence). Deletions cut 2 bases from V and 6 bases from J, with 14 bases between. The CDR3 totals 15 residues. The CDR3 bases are TGTGCCTGGAGTACCCCACAGGGACCTAATTCACCCCTCCACTTT. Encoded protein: CAWSTPQGPNSPLHF.

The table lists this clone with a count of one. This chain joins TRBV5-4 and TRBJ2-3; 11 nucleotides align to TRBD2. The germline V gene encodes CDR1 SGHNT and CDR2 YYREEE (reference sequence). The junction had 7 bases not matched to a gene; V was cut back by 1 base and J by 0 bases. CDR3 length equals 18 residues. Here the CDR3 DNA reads TGTGCCAGCAGCTTGTATACACTAGCGGGGGTCAGCACAGATACGCAGTATTTT. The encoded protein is CASSLYTLAGVSTDTQYF.

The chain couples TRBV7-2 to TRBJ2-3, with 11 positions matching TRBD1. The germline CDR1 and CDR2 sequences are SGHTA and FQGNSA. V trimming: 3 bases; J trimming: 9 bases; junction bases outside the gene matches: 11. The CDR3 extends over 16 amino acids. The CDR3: CASSLQPGQGGETQYF. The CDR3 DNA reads TGTGCCAGCAGCTTGCAACCGGGACAGGGGGGCGAGACGCAGTATTTT.

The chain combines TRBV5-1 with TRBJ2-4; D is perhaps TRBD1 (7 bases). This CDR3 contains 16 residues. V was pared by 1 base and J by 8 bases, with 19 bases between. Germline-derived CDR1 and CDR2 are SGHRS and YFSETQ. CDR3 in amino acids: CASSLPQTGTGDIQYF. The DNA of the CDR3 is TGCGCCAGCAGCTTGCCCCAGACAGGGACGGGGGACATTCAGTACTTC. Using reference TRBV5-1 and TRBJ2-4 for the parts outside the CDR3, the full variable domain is KAGVTQTPRYLIKTRGQQVTLSCSPISGHRSVSWYQQTPGQGLQFLFEYFSETQRNKGNFPGRFSGRQFSNSRSEMNVSTLELGDSALYLCASSLPQTGTGDIQYFGAGTRLSVL.

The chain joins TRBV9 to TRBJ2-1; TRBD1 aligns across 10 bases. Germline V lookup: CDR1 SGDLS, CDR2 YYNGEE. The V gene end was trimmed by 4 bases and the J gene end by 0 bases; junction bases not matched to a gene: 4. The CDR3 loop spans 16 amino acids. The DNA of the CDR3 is TGTGCCAGCAGCCGACAGGGGGCCAGCTCCTACAATGAGCAGTTCTTC. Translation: CASSRQGASSYNEQFF.

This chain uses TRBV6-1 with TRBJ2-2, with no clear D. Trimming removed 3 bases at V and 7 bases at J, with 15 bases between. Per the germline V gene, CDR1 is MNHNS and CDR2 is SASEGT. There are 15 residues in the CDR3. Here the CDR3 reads CASSDGTPGHGELFF. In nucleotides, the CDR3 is TGTGCCAGCAGTGATGGTACCCCAGGTCACGGGGAGCTGTTTTTT.

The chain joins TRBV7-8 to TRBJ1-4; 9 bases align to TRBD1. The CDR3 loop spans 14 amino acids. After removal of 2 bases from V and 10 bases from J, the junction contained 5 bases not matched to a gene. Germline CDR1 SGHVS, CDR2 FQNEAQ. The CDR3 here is CASSLTGGRGKLFF. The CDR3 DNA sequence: TGTGCCAGCAGCTTAACAGGGGGCCGTGGAAAACTGTTTTTT.

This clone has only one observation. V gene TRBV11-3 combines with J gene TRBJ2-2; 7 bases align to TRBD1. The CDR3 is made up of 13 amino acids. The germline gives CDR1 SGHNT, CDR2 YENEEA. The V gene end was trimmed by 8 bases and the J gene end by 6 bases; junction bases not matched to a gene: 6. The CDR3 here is CASRTGVAGELFF. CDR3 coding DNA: TGTGCCAGCCGAACAGGGGTAGCCGGGGAGCTGTTTTTT. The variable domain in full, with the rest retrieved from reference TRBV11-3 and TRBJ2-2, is EAGVVQSPRYKIIEKKQPVAFWCNPISGHNTLYWYLQNLGQGPELLIRYENEEAVDDSQLPKDRFSAERLKGVDSTLKIQPAELGDSAVYLCASRTGVAGELFFGEGSRLTVL.

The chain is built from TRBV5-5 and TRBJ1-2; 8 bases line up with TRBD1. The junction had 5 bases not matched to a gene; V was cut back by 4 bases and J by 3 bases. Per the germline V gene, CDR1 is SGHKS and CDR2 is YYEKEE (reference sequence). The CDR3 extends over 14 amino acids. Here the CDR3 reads CASSMDREYYGYTF. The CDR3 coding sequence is TGTGCCAGCAGCATGGACAGGGAATACTATGGCTACACCTTC.

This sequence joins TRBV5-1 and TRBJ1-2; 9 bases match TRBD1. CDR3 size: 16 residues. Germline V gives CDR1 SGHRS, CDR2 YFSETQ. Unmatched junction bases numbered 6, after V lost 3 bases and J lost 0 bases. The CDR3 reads CASSSGTGSTNYGYTF. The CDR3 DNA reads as TGCGCCAGCAGCTCCGGGACAGGGAGCACTAACTATGGCTACACCTTC.

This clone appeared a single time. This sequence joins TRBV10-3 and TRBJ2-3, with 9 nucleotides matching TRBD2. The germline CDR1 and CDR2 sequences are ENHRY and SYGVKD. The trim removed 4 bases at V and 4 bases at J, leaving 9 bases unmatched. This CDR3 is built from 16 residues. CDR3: CAISGAAGGVPDTQYF. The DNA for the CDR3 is TGTGCCATCAGTGGGGCAGCGGGGGGAGTGCCAGATACGCAGTATTTT.

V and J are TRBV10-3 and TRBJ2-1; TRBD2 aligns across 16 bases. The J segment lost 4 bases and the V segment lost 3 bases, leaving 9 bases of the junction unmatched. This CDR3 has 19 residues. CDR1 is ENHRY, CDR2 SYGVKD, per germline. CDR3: CAISDSGTSGGGRYNEQFF. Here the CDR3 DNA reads TGTGCCATCAGTGATAGCGGGACTAGCGGGGGGGGAAGATACAATGAGCAGTTCTTC.

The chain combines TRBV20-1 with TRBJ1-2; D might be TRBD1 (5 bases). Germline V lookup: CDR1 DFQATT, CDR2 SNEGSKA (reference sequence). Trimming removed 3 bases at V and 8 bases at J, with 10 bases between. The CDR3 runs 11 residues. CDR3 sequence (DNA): TGCAGTGCTAGCCAGGGCGCCGGCTACACCTTC. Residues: CSASQGAGYTF.